Listed below are T cell receptor beta chains from one sample, sequenced in a study of radiation and T cells in renal cell carcinoma. Generated by immunoSEQ multiplex PCR, the TCRdb table keeps only in-frame clones and is missing some. Of 95,000 to 150,000 clones in the sample, about 81% are singletons; the top ten hold roughly 5%. The input for sequencing was blood, taken from a patient whose treatment included radiotherapy and nephrectomy. Receptors originate from a man aged 50-59 years with renal cell carcinoma. Both conserved end residues are part of each CDR3. D genes are given only for firm matches. Only some rows state a clone size, as once, few, many or a class for expanded clones.

V: TRBV20-1; D: -; size: -; J: TRBJ2-7; DNA: TGCAGTGCTAACGGGATCTACGAGCAGTACTTC; CDR3: CSANGIYEQYF
V: TRBV15; D: TRBD1; size: -; J: TRBJ1-5; DNA: TGTGCCACCAGCAGAGCCGGGACAGTGGGGAGTCAGCCCCAGCATTTT; CDR3: CATSRAGTVGSQPQHF
V: TRBV5-8; D: -; size: -; J: TRBJ2-7; DNA: TGTGCCGTCGAGCGGAATTTCTCCTACGAGCAGTACTTC; CDR3: CAVERNFSYEQYF
V: TRBV9; D: -; size: few; J: TRBJ2-7; DNA: TGTGCCAGCAGCGTAGGGGGAGGAACCTACGAGCAGTACTTC; CDR3: CASSVGGGTYEQYF
V: TRBV5-6; D: -; size: -; J: TRBJ2-7; DNA: TGTGCCAGCAGCCGAGGCCTCCCCGGCTACGAGCAGTACTTC; CDR3: CASSRGLPGYEQYF
V: TRBV10-1; D: -; size: once; J: TRBJ2-2; DNA: TGCGCCAGCAGTGAGTCGGGCAGCTACACCGGGGAGCTGTTTTTT; CDR3: CASSESGSYTGELFF
V: TRBV5-4; D: -; size: few; J: TRBJ1-2; DNA: TGTGCCAGCAGCTTGGAGGCAGGGAGCTATGGCTACACCTTC; CDR3: CASSLEAGSYGYTF
V: TRBV7-7; D: -; size: -; J: TRBJ2-1; DNA: TGTGCTAGCAGCTCACTAACGGGAAGCTCCTACAATGAGCAGTTCTTC; CDR3: CASSSLTGSSYNEQFF
V: TRBV13; D: -; size: -; J: TRBJ2-2; DNA: TGTGCCAGCAGCTTAGGCGGGGAGACCGGGGAGCTGTTTTTT; CDR3: CASSLGGETGELFF
V: TRBV19; D: -; size: -; J: TRBJ2-7; DNA: TGTGCCAGTACTAATGACGGGAACTACTACGAGCAGTACTTC; CDR3: CASTNDGNYYEQYF